The 27 T cell receptor beta chains given below trace back to one sample, sequenced in a study of T cell clonotyping in hematopoietic cell transplantation. The repertoire was sequenced with immunoSEQ multiplex PCR; TCRdb's copy has only in-frame clones and lacks some. The sample lists 6,000 to 8,000 clones; 88% were seen once. Described time point: recipient sample about 28 days before transplant, after cytoreduction. Sequencing was performed on peripheral blood mononuclear cells, taken before stem cell transplant. The receptors stem from a man aged 55-75 years with acute myeloid leukemia. Some clones in this sample may be carry-over from other donors' samples.

This sequence joins TRBV5-6 and TRBJ1-6; D gene uncertain. V gave up 4 bases and J gave up 8 bases, with 16 bases separating them. In germline, CDR1 is SGHDT, CDR2 YYEEEE. The CDR3 has 15 amino acids. The CDR3 DNA is TGTGCCAGCAGCGTAGACCCCTCGTCCTATTCACCCCTCCACTTT. Its protein product is CASSVDPSSYSPLHF.

The V gene is TRBV5-8, the J gene TRBJ1-1; perhaps TRBD1 as D (5 bases). This CDR3 is 15 amino acids long. Per the germline V gene, CDR1 is SGHTS and CDR2 is YDEGEE. V was shortened by 4 bases and J by 3 bases, with 16 bases between the two germline ends. CDR3: CASSLGVSGDTEAFF. CDR3 coding DNA: TGTGCCAGCAGCCTGGGGGTCTCCGGTGACACTGAAGCTTTCTTT.

The chain joins TRBV30 to TRBJ1-6; 12 nucleotides align to TRBD1. The junction had 29 bases not matched to a gene; V was cut back by 2 bases and J by 6 bases. Germline V lookup: CDR1 GTSNPN, CDR2 SVGIG (reference sequence). The CDR3 consists of 24 residues. This CDR3 reads CAWSTWRSRSSGTGGRRGNSPLHF. The CDR3 nucleotides are TGTGCCTGGAGTACTTGGCGTTCTCGGTCATCCGGGACAGGGGGCCGACGGGGTAATTCACCCCTCCACTTT.

The V call is TRBV7-8, the J call TRBJ1-1; D ambiguous. Germline loops: CDR1 SGHVS, CDR2 FQNEAQ. This CDR3 region has 14 residues. V shed 6 bases and J shed 0 bases, with 11 bases lying between them. The CDR3 coding sequence is TGTGCCAGCAGGCCGAAGGGCGTGAACACTGAAGCTTTCTTT. Protein sequence: CASRPKGVNTEAFF.

The chain carries TRBV6-1 and TRBJ1-3; the match to TRBD1 covers 7 bases. Unmatched junction bases numbered 11, after V lost 4 bases and J lost 5 bases. Per the germline V gene, CDR1 is MNHNS and CDR2 is SASEGT. There are 16 residues in the CDR3. In DNA, the CDR3 is TGTGCCAGCAGTGGCGGCCCGGGACAGAGACGAAACACCATATATTTT. It yields the protein CASSGGPGQRRNTIYF.

This chain links TRBV20-1 with TRBJ2-7; D unresolved. V lost 7 bases and J lost 6, with 13 bases in between. This CDR3 is 11 amino acids long. Looked up from germline, CDR1 is DFQATT and CDR2 is SNEGSKA (reference sequence). CDR3 region: CSGHHLGEQYF. For the CDR3, the DNA is TGCAGTGGCCACCACCTGGGCGAGCAGTACTTC.

V and J are TRBV7-2 and TRBJ1-4; D unclear. Per germline, CDR1 SGHTA and CDR2 FQGNSA. CDR3 length equals 15 residues. V was shortened by 1 base and J by 5 bases, with 11 bases between the two germline ends. CDR3: CASSLVRSANEKLFF. The CDR3 DNA reads TGTGCCAGCAGCTTAGTGCGGTCGGCGAATGAAAAACTGTTTTTT.

The rearrangement joins TRBV5-1 to TRBJ1-1; D call uncertain. Germline assignment: CDR1 SGHRS and CDR2 YFSETQ. CDR3 size: 14 residues. The V end was cut by 6 bases, the J end by 0 bases, with 12 bases between. CDR3 coding DNA: TGCGCCAGCAACCCCGCGGGTATGAACACTGAAGCTTTCTTT. It encodes CASNPAGMNTEAFF.

This chain connects TRBV5-5 to TRBJ1-5; D ambiguous. The germline V gene encodes CDR1 SGHKS and CDR2 YYEKEE (reference sequence). The V end was cut by 4 bases, the J end by 9 bases, with 14 bases between. This CDR3 has 13 residues. In DNA, the CDR3 is TGTGCCAGCAGCGCAGTACTCCTAGGGCCCCAGCATTTT. Encoded protein: CASSAVLLGPQHF.

The chain carries TRBV19 and TRBJ1-6; tentatively, D is TRBD1 (5 bases). The CDR3 extends over 12 amino acids. Germline V lookup: CDR1 LNHDA, CDR2 SQIVND (reference sequence). V lost 7 bases and J 9 bases, leaving 10 bases between the germline ends. CDR3 loop: CASNTRGSPLHF. The CDR3 bases are TGTGCCAGTAACACGAGGGGTTCACCCCTCCACTTT.

The gene calls are TRBV29-1 and TRBJ1-4; D remains ambiguous. Trimming pared 6 bases from V and 5 bases from J, leaving 7 bases between. Germline-derived CDR1 and CDR2 are SQVTM and ANQGSEA. CDR3 size: 11 residues. CDR3 nucleotides: TGCAGCGTGGAGACGAATGAAAAACTGTTTTTT. This encodes CSVETNEKLFF.

The rearrangement links TRBV9 to TRBJ2-7, with D unresolved. The CDR3 sequence is 15 residues long. Germline V gene sequence: CDR1 SGDLS, CDR2 YYNGEE. V gave up 0 bases and J gave up 6 bases, with 16 bases separating them. The CDR3 coding sequence is TGTGCCAGCAGCGTAGAACCCCAGCGAGCAACCGAGCAGTACTTC. Translated: CASSVEPQRATEQYF.

CDR3 amino acids: CASSPRRAGRPQHF. The CDR3 region has the DNA TGTGCCAGTAGTCCACGCAGGGCAGGTCGGCCCCAGCATTTT. This chain links TRBV19 with TRBJ1-5; D possibly corresponds to TRBD1 (5 bases). CDR1 is LNHDA and CDR2 is SQIVND in the germline V gene (reference sequence). The CDR3 is 14 residues long. Trimming cost V 5 bases and J 9 bases, with 17 bases left between them.

The gene calls are TRBV27 and TRBJ1-2, with D maybe TRBD1 (6 bases). The length of the CDR3 is 15 residues. With 9 bases removed from V and 2 bases from J, the gap between germline ends came to 19 bases. Germline lookup yields CDR1 MNHEY and CDR2 SMNVEV (reference sequence). The CDR3 DNA reads TGTGCCAGTTCTAGAGCAGGACAGCTGAACTATGGCTACACCTTC. Its translation: CASSRAGQLNYGYTF.

The V call is TRBV6-5, the J call TRBJ1-4; D is undetermined. V lost 0 bases, J lost 7 bases, and 12 bases lay in between. This CDR3 is built from 15 residues. Looked up from germline, CDR1 is MNHEY and CDR2 is SVGAGI. The CDR3: CASSYSKRPGEKLFF. For the CDR3, the DNA is TGTGCCAGCAGTTACTCGAAGCGGCCGGGTGAAAAACTGTTTTTT.

The chain links TRBV29-1 to TRBJ2-2; 10 bases are shared with TRBD2. The length of the CDR3 is 15 residues. Germline V gives CDR1 SQVTM, CDR2 ANQGSEA. The V and J ends lost 7 bases and 3 bases, in that order; junction bases with no gene match: 8. The CDR3 loop is CSASGLADYTGELFF. The CDR3 DNA reads TGCAGCGCCAGCGGACTAGCGGACTACACCGGGGAGCTGTTTTTT.

The chain links TRBV2 to TRBJ2-2; 10 bases are shared with TRBD1. V shed 6 bases, J shed 1 base, and the junction held 5 bases outside the gene matches. The CDR3 extends over 16 amino acids. In germline, CDR1 is SNHLY, CDR2 FYNNEI. The CDR3 sequence is CASSDRGRGNTGELFF. The CDR3 DNA sequence: TGTGCCAGCAGCGACAGGGGGCGCGGGAACACCGGGGAGCTGTTTTTT.

J is TRBJ2-1 and V is TRBV25-1; D remains unclear. The V and J ends lost 6 bases and 2 bases respectively, with 8 bases between them. The CDR3 length is 13 residues. Germline CDR1 MGHDK, CDR2 SYGVNS. DNA of the CDR3: TGTGCCAGCAGAAAAAGCCCCTACAATGAGCAGTTCTTC. Encoded protein: CASRKSPYNEQFF.

V is TRBV13 and J is TRBJ2-1; no clear D gene. This CDR3 is 11 amino acids long. Germline V gives CDR1 PRHDT, CDR2 FYEKMQ (reference sequence). V was pared by 4 bases and J by 6 bases, with 4 bases between. The CDR3 DNA sequence: TGTGCCAGCAGCTACCTCAATGAGCAGTTCTTC. Amino acids: CASSYLNEQFF.

The V call is TRBV30, the J call TRBJ1-1, with 8 bases fitting TRBD1. Germline trimming cut 3 bases from V and 0 bases from J; bases unmatched to any gene: 6. This CDR3 has 15 residues. Germline-derived CDR1 and CDR2 are GTSNPN and SVGIG (reference sequence). CDR3: CAWSLNRGMNTEAFF. CDR3 coding DNA: TGTGCCTGGAGCCTCAACAGGGGGATGAACACTGAAGCTTTCTTT.

The CDR3 DNA reads as TGTGCTAGTGGTTTATGGGGGAGCCTCTCTGGCTACACCTTC. Translating it yields CASGLWGSLSGYTF. V is TRBV12-5 and J is TRBJ1-2; D possibly corresponds to TRBD1 (5 bases). The CDR3 runs to 14 residues. Germline CDR1 LGHNT, CDR2 FRNRAP. Trimming took off 3 bases at V and 7 bases at J, with 15 bases between the two ends.

V gene TRBV19 combines with J gene TRBJ1-1, with a weak D call TRBD1 (5 bases). From germline, CDR1 is LNHDA and CDR2 SQIVND (reference sequence). The CDR3 runs to 14 residues. The germline V and J ends were trimmed by 2 bases and 4 bases, with 11 bases remaining between them. The CDR3 coding sequence is TGTGCCAGTAGTATAAAGGGACGATTCACTGAAGCTTTCTTT. Translating gives CASSIKGRFTEAFF.

V is TRBV2 and J is TRBJ1-5; tentatively, D is TRBD1 (6 bases). Per the germline V gene, CDR1 is SNHLY and CDR2 is FYNNEI. This CDR3 has 15 amino acids. Trimming shortened V by 2 bases and J by 4 bases, and 12 bases separated the two germline ends. CDR3 bases: TGTGCCAGCAGTGAACCAGGGGCCTCAAATCAGCCCCAGCATTTT. This translates into CASSEPGASNQPQHF.

This chain connects TRBV27 to TRBJ1-1; 7 bases are a match to TRBD1. Germline values: CDR1 MNHEY, CDR2 SMNVEV (reference sequence). The trim removed 5 bases at V and 1 base at J, leaving 4 bases unmatched. The CDR3 loop spans 14 amino acids. This chain's CDR3 is CASSQGQPNTEAFF. The CDR3 DNA reads TGTGCCAGCAGTCAGGGACAGCCGAACACTGAAGCTTTCTTT.

The genes are TRBV6-5 and TRBJ2-7, with 10 bases fitting TRBD2. CDR1 is MNHEY and CDR2 is SVGAGI in the germline V gene. J gave up 3 bases and V 2 bases, and 4 bases lay outside the gene matches. This CDR3 region has 15 residues. CDR3 in DNA: TGTGCCAGCAGTTACGGGCTAGCGGGGGACTACGAGCAGTACTTC. Residues: CASSYGLAGDYEQYF.

This chain uses TRBV10-2 with TRBJ2-2, with a possible D match to TRBD1 (7 bases). The CDR3 is 17 residues long. Trimming pared 0 bases from V and 2 bases from J, leaving 13 bases between. The V gene's germline CDR1 is WSHSY and CDR2 SAAADI. CDR3 residues: CASSESGRQGNTGELFF. The CDR3 DNA sequence: TGCGCCAGCAGTGAGTCCGGGAGACAGGGTAACACCGGGGAGCTGTTTTTT.

This clone was observed a single time. The V and J genes are TRBV7-2 and TRBJ1-1; possible D gene TRBD1, 5 bases. With 8 bases removed from V and 3 bases from J, the gap between germline ends came to 16 bases. CDR3 size: 14 residues. Germline loops: CDR1 SGHTA, CDR2 FQGNSA. CDR3 residues: CASEESGVHTEAFF. CDR3 DNA: TGTGCCAGCGAGGAGTCGGGGGTGCACACTGAAGCTTTCTTT.